Listed below are T cell receptor beta chains from one sample, sequenced in a study of cytomegalovirus exposure and HLA in healthy donors. Sequenced by immunoSEQ multiplex PCR; TCRdb stores in-frame clones only, minus some. Counted here are 200,000 to 250,000 clones, just over 75% occurring once; the ten biggest clones make up 0.63%. Sequencing input: PBMCs. All receptors come from a man aged 18-30 years in good health and CMV-seronegative. Both conserved end residues are part of each CDR3. D genes are given only for firm matches. Rows may omit the clone size; those that give it use once, few, many or a size class.

J	D	size	V	DNA	CDR3
TRBJ2-7	TRBD1	.	TRBV15	TGTGCCACCAGCGGGGGACAGGGGATGCCCTACGAGCAGTACTTC	CATSGGQGMPYEQYF
TRBJ1-5	.	.	TRBV28	TGTGCCAGCAGTACAGCCCATAGCAATCAGCCCCAGCATTTT	CASSTAHSNQPQHF
TRBJ2-1	TRBD1	.	TRBV27	TGTGCCAGCAGTGAGGACAGGGTCACCTACAATGAGCAGTTCTTC	CASSEDRVTYNEQFF
TRBJ2-1	.	.	TRBV10-1	TGCGCCAGCAGTGACTCGCCGGGAGCTCTTGAGCAGTTCTTC	CASSDSPGALEQFF
TRBJ2-5	TRBD1	.	TRBV9	TGTGCCAGCAGCGTTAATCCGGGACAGGGCCAAGAGACCCAGTACTTC	CASSVNPGQGQETQYF
TRBJ2-3	.	.	TRBV30	TGTGCCTGGAGGGGGGCCACAGATACGCAGTATTTT	CAWRGATDTQYF
TRBJ1-2	.	.	TRBV28	TGTGCCAGCAGTCGCACAGGGCCTAACTATGGCTACACCTTC	CASSRTGPNYGYTF
TRBJ1-6	.	.	TRBV2	TGTGCCGCCCGACAGCCCTTTTATTCACCCCTCCACTTT	CAARQPFYSPLHF
TRBJ2-2	.	once	TRBV9	TGTGCCAGCAGCGTATTGGGCATGGACACCGGGGAGCTGTTTTTT	CASSVLGMDTGELFF
TRBJ2-3	TRBD2	few	TRBV5-6	TGTGCCAGCAGCTTGGCGACGGGAGGGAGCACAGATACGCAGTATTTT	CASSLATGGSTDTQYF
TRBJ2-2	TRBD2	.	TRBV7-9	TGTGCCAGCAGCACGAGCACGGTGCTAGCGGGAGACACCGGGGAGCTGTTTTTT	CASSTSTVLAGDTGELFF
TRBJ1-1	.	.	TRBV5-1	TGCGCCAGCAGCTTGTCGGTCCCGAACACTGAAGCTTTCTTT	CASSLSVPNTEAFF
TRBJ2-5	TRBD1	.	TRBV6-1	TGTGCCAGCACGGACAGGGCCCAAGAGACCCAGTACTTC	CASTDRAQETQYF
TRBJ2-7	.	few	TRBV6-5	TGTGCCAGCAGTTACGACTCCGGGGAGCAGTACTTC	CASSYDSGEQYF
TRBJ2-7	TRBD2	.	TRBV6-1	TGTGCCAGCAGAATGGGGGGGTCCTCCTACGAGCAGTACTTC	CASRMGGSSYEQYF
TRBJ1-4	.	.	TRBV28	TGTGCCAGCAGTACCCTACAGGTAGAAAAACTGTTTTTT	CASSTLQVEKLFF
TRBJ2-1	.	.	TRBV10-1	TGCGCCAGCAGTGAGTCTCACCCCCCATCGCCACAGGATGAGCAGTTCTTC	CASSESHPPSPQDEQFF
TRBJ2-7	TRBD2	.	TRBV19	TGTGCCAGTAGTATACAGCTCGGGAGGGCCGGCGAGCAGTACTTC	CASSIQLGRAGEQYF
TRBJ2-7	.	.	TRBV5-1	TGCGCCAGCAGCCTCTCGGGAAGCTCCTACGAGCAGTACTTC	CASSLSGSSYEQYF
TRBJ1-1	TRBD1	.	TRBV7-9	TGTGCCAGCAGCTACTCAGGGGGCAGGAACACTGAAGCTTTCTTT	CASSYSGGRNTEAFF
TRBJ2-7	TRBD2	.	TRBV6-5	TGTGCCAGCAGGGTAAGACTAGCGGGAGGCTACGAGCAGTACTTC	CASRVRLAGGYEQYF
TRBJ2-5	TRBD2	.	TRBV9	TGTGCCAGCAGGGCAGGACTAGCGTACCAAGAGACCCAGTACTTC	CASRAGLAYQETQYF
TRBJ2-4	TRBD2	.	TRBV9	TGTGCCAGCAGCATGCTAGCGGGAGGGAACATTCAGTACTTC	CASSMLAGGNIQYF
TRBJ2-1	.	.	TRBV10-3	TGTGCCATCAGTGAGGGTGGCGGAAGCTCCTACAATGAGCAGTTCTTC	CAISEGGGSSYNEQFF
TRBJ2-5	.	.	TRBV11-2	TGTGCCAGCAGCTTATTTACAGAGGGCCGCCAAGAGACCCAGTACTTC	CASSLFTEGRQETQYF
TRBJ2-7	TRBD1	.	TRBV4-1	TGCGCCAGCAGCCCGACAGGGGACCGCTCCTACGAGCAGTACTTC	CASSPTGDRSYEQYF
TRBJ2-2	TRBD1	.	TRBV5-6	TGTGCCAGCAGTACCCAGGGGGTCCCAGGGCCCACCGGGGAGCTGTTTTTT	CASSTQGVPGPTGELFF
TRBJ1-2	.	.	TRBV15	TGTGCCACCAGCAGAGATGTCCCAGGGACAAATGGCTACACCTTC	CATSRDVPGTNGYTF
TRBJ2-1	.	.	TRBV15	TGTGCCACCAGCAGAGATCTCCCTGACAGCCGAATTCCCTCCTACAATGAGCAGTTCTTC	CATSRDLPDSRIPSYNEQFF
TRBJ2-7	TRBD1	.	TRBV5-1	TGCGCCAGCAGCCTGTGGACAGGGGTCTACGAGCAGTACTTC	CASSLWTGVYEQYF
TRBJ2-3	TRBD1	.	TRBV2	TGTGCCAGCAGTAGGACAGGGGCAACAGATACGCAGTATTTT	CASSRTGATDTQYF
TRBJ2-3	.	.	TRBV5-1	TGCGCCAGCAGCTTGTCAGCGGACACAGATACGCAGTATTTT	CASSLSADTDTQYF
TRBJ2-3	TRBD1	.	TRBV29-1	TGCAGCGTTAGACAGGGGACCACAGATACGCAGTATTTT	CSVRQGTTDTQYF
TRBJ2-7	.	.	TRBV28	TGTGCCAGCAGTTATGACAGGAATATCTACGAGCAGTACTTC	CASSYDRNIYEQYF
TRBJ2-2	TRBD1	.	TRBV19	TGTGCCAGTATTCGACAGGGGGTAGGAGGGGAGCTGTTTTTT	CASIRQGVGGELFF
TRBJ2-3	TRBD2	.	TRBV27	TGTGCCAGCAGTTTATCGGGAGTAGCGGGAGTTGGGGCAGATACGCAGTATTTT	CASSLSGVAGVGADTQYF
TRBJ2-5	.	.	TRBV6-1	TGTGCCAGCAGCCGGGGGACCCAAGAGACCCAGTACTTC	CASSRGTQETQYF
TRBJ2-4	TRBD1	.	TRBV6-1	TGTGCCAGCAGTGAATCGGGACAGCTTTTTCTAGCCAAAAACATTCAGTACTTC	CASSESGQLFLAKNIQYF
TRBJ1-2	TRBD1	.	TRBV14	TGTGCCAGCACCCCGATACAGGGGGCAATAGGCTACACCTTC	CASTPIQGAIGYTF
TRBJ2-7	.	once	TRBV7-3	TGTGCCAGCAGCTTAGGTACAGTCCCCTACGAGCAGTACTTC	CASSLGTVPYEQYF
TRBJ2-3	.	few	TRBV2	TGTGCCAGCATCCAGCGGATCACAGATACGCAGTATTTT	CASIQRITDTQYF